Listed below are T cell receptor beta chains from one sample, sequenced in a study of blood T cells in healthy people across ages. TCRdb re-derived calls from the 5' RACE reads in MiXCR, one entry per CDR3 protein. The sample gives 1.5 million to 1.8 million distinct CDR3 sequences, approximately 43% of which show up once; about 3.8% is in the top ten. The sample consisted of blood. The origin of the receptors is a woman aged 18-29 years in good health. Each CDR3 is given with its conserved first and last residue. The D gene is left open where the match is weak. Clone size is shown for a subset of rows, as once, few, many or a class of expanded clone.

TRBJ2-7 | TRBV28 | . | 13 | . | CASSGTVLNEQYF | TGTGCCAGCAGTGGGACGGTCTTAAATGAGCAGTACTTC
TRBJ2-5 | TRBV6-6 | . | 13 | . | CASRPSRLETQYF | TGTGCCAGCAGGCCCAGTCGCTTGGAGACCCAGTACTTC
TRBJ2-5 | TRBV10-2 | TRBD2 | 15 | . | CASKELAGTQETQYF | TGCGCCAGCAAGGAACTAGCGGGAACACAAGAGACCCAGTACTTC
TRBJ1-4 | TRBV12-3/TRBV12-4 | TRBD1 | 14 | . | CASSRQGVEEKLFF | TGTGCCAGCAGCCGACAGGGGGTCGAAGAAAAACTGTTTTTT
TRBJ1-5 | TRBV12-3/TRBV12-4 | TRBD1 | 16 | few | CASSSPRDRGLQPQHF | TGTGCCAGCAGCTCACCCCGGGACAGGGGCCTTCAGCCCCAGCATTTT
TRBJ2-5 | TRBV27 | TRBD2 | 15 | . | CASSASGTSGVNQYF | TGTGCCAGCAGTGCCTCCGGGACTAGCGGGGTAAACCAGTACTTC
TRBJ1-1 | TRBV5-1 | TRBD1 | 18 | . | CASSASGTGGRRNTEAFF | TGCGCCAGCAGCGCATCCGGGACAGGGGGTCGGAGGAACACTGAAGCTTTCTTT
TRBJ2-1 | TRBV3-1 | . | 15 | . | CASSQETQTYNEQFF | TGTGCCAGCAGCCAAGAGACCCAAACCTACAATGAGCAGTTCTTC
TRBJ2-7 | TRBV5-1 | . | 13 | few | CASSWDVDYEQYF | TGCGCCAGCAGTTGGGACGTAGACTACGAGCAGTACTTC
TRBJ2-7 | TRBV4-2 | . | 15 | . | CASSPTVGVVYEQYF | TGTGCCAGCAGCCCCACAGTGGGAGTCGTATACGAGCAGTACTTC
TRBJ2-7 | TRBV5-1 | . | 13 | few | CASSFSLEYEQYF | TGCGCCAGCAGCTTCAGCCTAGAATACGAGCAGTACTTC
TRBJ2-3 | TRBV2 | TRBD2 | 16 | . | CASRTGLALSTDTQYF | TGTGCCAGCAGGACTGGACTAGCCCTTAGCACAGATACGCAGTATTTT
TRBJ2-3 | TRBV9 | . | 15 | . | CASSGGASDLDTQYF | TGTGCCAGCAGCGGGGGGGCTAGCGATTTAGATACGCAGTATTTT
TRBJ2-5 | TRBV7-7 | TRBD2 | 16 | few | CASSPRLAGGVETQYF | TGTGCTAGCAGCCCCCGACTAGCGGGAGGAGTGGAGACCCAGTACTTC
TRBJ1-2 | TRBV6-5 | TRBD1 | 13 | . | CASSYGTGNGYTF | TGTGCCAGCAGTTACGGGACAGGGAATGGCTACACCTTC
TRBJ2-7 | TRBV6-5 | TRBD2 | 15 | . | CASSYWTSGYYEQYF | TGTGCCAGCAGTTACTGGACTAGCGGATACTACGAGCAGTACTTC
TRBJ2-1 | TRBV7-2 | TRBD2 | 17 | . | CASSLVTSGHFNNEQFF | TGTGCCAGCAGCTTAGTGACTAGCGGGCATTTTAACAATGAGCAGTTCTTC
TRBJ1-1 | TRBV27 | . | 13 | many | CASSWGRNTEAFF | TGTGCCAGCAGCTGGGGACGGAACACTGAAGCTTTCTTT
TRBJ2-3 | TRBV6-5 | . | 15 | . | CASSYRPPSTDTQYF | TGTGCCAGCAGTTACAGGCCGCCTAGCACAGATACGCAGTATTTT
TRBJ2-1 | TRBV2 | . | 14 | . | CASSPNPPYNEQFF | TGTGCCAGCAGTCCCAACCCGCCCTACAATGAGCAGTTCTTC
TRBJ2-1 | TRBV29-1 | . | 13 | few | CSALWEESGEQFF | TGCAGCGCCCTATGGGAGGAGTCGGGAGAGCAGTTCTTC
TRBJ1-5 | TRBV2 | . | 14 | . | CASSGQRGNQPQHF | TGTGCCAGCAGTGGTCAGAGGGGCAATCAGCCCCAGCATTTT
TRBJ2-5 | TRBV2 | TRBD2 | 15 | few | CASTHRTSGGNEQYF | TGTGCCAGCACCCATCGGACTAGCGGGGGAAATGAGCAGTACTTC
TRBJ1-5 | TRBV7-2 | . | 11 | many | CASSPGGPQHF | TGTGCCAGCAGCCCTGGGGGGCCCCAGCATTTT
TRBJ1-1 | TRBV7-2 | . | 14 | . | CASSAAQGRAEAFF | TGTGCCAGCAGCGCGGCACAGGGTAGAGCTGAAGCTTTCTTT
TRBJ2-7 | TRBV4-1 | TRBD2 | 17 | . | CASSQSPGLGSYNEQYF | TGCGCCAGCAGCCAATCGCCGGGACTAGGCTCCTACAATGAGCAGTACTTC
TRBJ2-1 | TRBV20-1 | TRBD1 | 13 | . | CSARARDSGEQFF | TGCAGTGCTAGGGCCCGGGACAGCGGTGAGCAGTTCTTC
TRBJ2-1 | TRBV10-3 | . | 14 | . | CAISESASYNEQFF | TGTGCCATCAGTGAGTCGGCCTCCTACAATGAGCAGTTCTTC
TRBJ2-3 | TRBV3-1 | TRBD1 | 18 | many | CASSQDRWGSQGTDTQYF | TGTGCCAGCAGCCAAGACCGGTGGGGGTCACAGGGGACAGATACGCAGTATTTT
TRBJ2-1 | TRBV27 | . | 15 | . | CASRRITDGVDEQFF | TGTGCCAGCAGGAGAATCACGGACGGTGTAGATGAGCAGTTCTTC
TRBJ2-3 | TRBV5-6 | . | 16 | once | CASSLGTPWRTDTQYF | TGTGCCAGCAGCTTGGGTACCCCATGGAGGACAGATACGCAGTATTTT
TRBJ2-1 | TRBV6-1 | TRBD2 | 13 | . | CASGLVPYNEQFF | TGTGCCAGTGGACTAGTGCCCTACAATGAGCAGTTCTTC
TRBJ1-5 | TRBV6-2/TRBV6-3 | . | 16 | . | CASTLLGVGPNQPQHF | TGTGCCAGCACCCTGCTAGGTGTCGGACCCAATCAGCCCCAGCATTTT
TRBJ2-4 | TRBV7-2 | . | 16 | once | CASSLVLVSEWDIQYF | TGTGCCAGCAGCTTGGTCCTGGTTTCGGAATGGGACATTCAGTACTTC
TRBJ1-5 | TRBV20-1 | TRBD1 | 18 | . | CSASQDRGAAWGNQPQHF | TGCAGTGCCTCCCAAGACAGGGGAGCTGCGTGGGGCAATCAGCCCCAGCATTTT
TRBJ2-7 | TRBV29-1 | TRBD1 | 15 | . | CSVEGTGDSSYEQYF | TGCAGCGTTGAAGGGACAGGAGATTCGTCCTACGAGCAGTACTTC
TRBJ2-7 | TRBV7-2 | . | 12 | . | CASSFGLIGQYF | TGTGCCAGCAGCTTTGGGCTAATCGGGCAGTACTTC
TRBJ2-3 | TRBV29-1 | . | 15 | . | CSVESGGRGIDTQYF | TGCAGCGTTGAAAGTGGTGGGAGAGGAATAGATACGCAGTATTTT
TRBJ1-2 | TRBV4-1 | . | 12 | . | CASSQVGVGYTF | TGCGCCAGCAGCCAAGTGGGGGTTGGCTACACCTTC
TRBJ1-5 | TRBV12-3/TRBV12-4 | . | 15 | . | CASSFIQGSNQPQHF | TGTGCCAGCAGTTTCATACAGGGTAGCAATCAGCCCCAGCATTTT
TRBJ2-7 | TRBV10-3 | TRBD1 | 13 | many | CAFSTGPSYEQYF | TGTGCCTTTTCGACAGGGCCTTCCTACGAGCAGTACTTC
TRBJ1-5 | TRBV20-1 | . | 16 | few | CSAFGAQISSNQPQHF | TGCAGTGCATTTGGAGCACAAATTTCGAGCAATCAGCCCCAGCATTTT
TRBJ2-7 | TRBV7-2 | . | 13 | . | CASGSRSSYEQYF | TGTGCCAGCGGGTCCAGGAGCTCCTACGAGCAGTACTTC
TRBJ2-3 | TRBV29-1 | . | 12 | . | CSVGGGPETQYF | TGCAGCGTTGGGGGGGGGCCAGAGACGCAGTATTTT
TRBJ1-5 | TRBV15 | . | 15 | . | CATSRGNGGNQPQHF | TGTGCCACCAGCAGAGGAAACGGAGGCAATCAGCCCCAGCATTTT
TRBJ2-3 | TRBV5-1 | TRBD2 | 16 | . | CASSRAGGGLTDTQYF | TGCGCCAGCAGCCGAGCGGGAGGGGGGCTCACAGATACGCAGTATTTT
TRBJ1-5 | TRBV12-3/TRBV12-4 | . | 14 | few | CASSAGTTNQPQHF | TGTGCCAGCAGTGCCGGGACAACGAATCAGCCCCAGCATTTT
TRBJ2-7 | TRBV7-9 | . | 14 | few | CASSLVSRAYEQYF | TGTGCCAGCAGCTTAGTGTCTAGGGCCTACGAGCAGTACTTC